A single sample is the source of the 23 T cell receptor beta chains below, sequenced in a study of T-cell memory formation after mild COVID-19. TCRdb analysed the 5' RACE reads with MiXCR anew, one entry per CDR3 protein. The sample includes a few hundred thousand distinct CDR3 sequences, about 23% of them seen just once. The sequencing sample was made of PBMCs or a T cell subset sorted from them (not recorded which). The receptors come from an adult woman who had mild COVID-19 (a few samples of this study predate the infection). Cell type and time point are not known.

The chain has TRBV4-1 and TRBJ1-2, with D unclear. The CDR3 is 11 residues long. V was shortened by 1 base and J by 7 bases, with 4 bases between the two germline ends. Germline CDR1 reads MGHRA; CDR2 reads YSYEKL. Here the CDR3 reads CASSQASGYTF. The CDR3 DNA follows: TGCGCCAGCAGCCAAGCTAGTGGCTACACCTTC.

The chain joins TRBV11-3 to TRBJ2-1; TRBD2 matches at 11 bases. CDR1 is SGHNT, CDR2 YENEEA, per germline. The V and J ends lost 6 bases and 8 bases, in that order; junction bases with no gene match: 12. CDR3 size: 16 residues. The CDR3 protein is CASSPLASGRIDEQFF. In DNA, the CDR3 is TGTGCCAGCAGTCCCCTCGCTAGCGGGAGGATCGATGAGCAGTTCTTC.

This chain links TRBV7-6 with TRBJ1-3; unclear D gene. The CDR3 sequence is 15 residues long. From germline, CDR1 is SGHVS and CDR2 FNYEAQ. The germline V and J ends were trimmed by 5 bases and 0 bases, with 11 bases remaining between them. The CDR3 nucleotides are TGTGCCAGCAGCCCCACTTTTAACTCTGGAAACACCATATATTTT. This codes for CASSPTFNSGNTIYF.

The chain employs TRBV7-9 and TRBJ2-6; D perhaps matches TRBD2 (5 bases). CDR1 and CDR2 from the germline V gene are SEHNR and FQNEAQ (reference sequence). This CDR3 comprises 19 residues. Trimming stripped 5 bases from V and 0 bases from J, with 20 bases between. CDR3 loop: CASSLLVVGGGSGANVLTF. Written as DNA, the CDR3 is TGTGCCAGCAGCCTGCTAGTGGTTGGAGGTGGCTCTGGGGCCAACGTCCTGACTTTC.

The rearrangement uses TRBV9 and TRBJ2-7; D is unresolved. The V and J ends lost 0 bases and 5 bases respectively, with 12 bases between them. CDR3 length equals 14 residues. The germline CDR1 and CDR2 sequences are SGDLS and YYNGEE. This CDR3 is CASSVGYLTNEQYF. For the CDR3, the DNA is TGTGCCAGCAGCGTAGGTTACCTTACCAACGAGCAGTACTTC. The full variable domain, with the rest looked up from reference TRBV9 and TRBJ2-7, is DSGVTQTPKHLITATGQRVTLRCSPRSGDLSVYWYQQSLDQGLQFLIQYYNGEERAKGNILERFSAQQFPDLHSELNLSSLELGDSALYFCASSVGYLTNEQYFGPGTRLTVT.

In its sample, this clonotype was seen a few times. DNA of the CDR3: TGTGCCACCAGTGATTTGGGGCCGTTCGGAACAGATACGCAGTATTTT. Protein sequence: CATSDLGPFGTDTQYF. The V and J genes are TRBV24-1 and TRBJ2-3, with D unresolved. Trimming shortened V by 0 bases and J by 3 bases, and 12 bases separated the two germline ends. Germline-derived CDR1 and CDR2 are KGHDR and SFDVKD. The CDR3 has 16 residues.

The chain recombines TRBV11-2 with TRBJ2-1, with D unresolved. V lost 3 bases to trimming and J lost 7 bases, with 10 bases between them. In germline, CDR1 is SGHAT, CDR2 FQNNGV. The CDR3 has 13 residues. The CDR3 bases are TGTGCCAGCAGCTTTAACGGTTGGAATGAGCAGTTCTTC. Protein sequence: CASSFNGWNEQFF. The variable domain in full, completed from reference TRBV11-2 and TRBJ2-1, reads EAGVAQSPRYKIIEKRQSVAFWCNPISGHATLYWYQQILGQGPKLLIQFQNNGVVDDSQLPKDRFSAERLKGVDSTLKIQPAKLEDSAVYLCASSFNGWNEQFFGPGTRLTVL.

This clonotype was counted between two and nine times. The chain joins TRBV6-2 or TRBV6-3 to TRBJ2-2; TRBD1 might be the D (5 bases). V lost 5 bases to trimming and J lost 6 bases, with 13 bases between them. This CDR3 has 14 residues. The germline V gene encodes CDR1 MNHEY and CDR2 SVGEGT. CDR3 in DNA: TGTGCCAGCAGTGCCATCCAGGGTTCCGGGGAGCTGTTTTTT. This codes for CASSAIQGSGELFF.

The chain combines TRBV5-1 with TRBJ1-6, with 8 nucleotides matching TRBD1. From germline, CDR1 is SGHRS and CDR2 YFSETQ. The CDR3 covers 16 residues. The J segment lost 5 bases and the V segment lost 3 bases, leaving 7 bases of the junction unmatched. The CDR3 coding sequence is TGCGCCAGCAGCTCGACACAGGGGGTGGATAATTCACCCCTCCACTTT. Protein: CASSSTQGVDNSPLHF. Full variable domain (outside the CDR3, taken from reference TRBV5-1 and TRBJ1-6): KAGVTQTPRYLIKTRGQQVTLSCSPISGHRSVSWYQQTPGQGLQFLFEYFSETQRNKGNFPGRFSGRQFSNSRSEMNVSTLELGDSALYLCASSSTQGVDNSPLHFGNGTRLTVT.

This clonotype was seen once. The chain has TRBV10-3 and TRBJ1-1, with D possibly being TRBD1 (5 bases). CDR1 is ENHRY, CDR2 SYGVKD, per germline. The CDR3 is made up of 14 amino acids. The V and J ends lost 3 bases and 4 bases respectively, with 12 bases between them. CDR3 loop: CAISEGGGTTEAFF. The CDR3 nucleotides are TGTGCCATCAGTGAAGGAGGAGGGACCACTGAAGCTTTCTTT.

To note about this clonotype: An end of the junction differs from the germline gene, which may be a read error. V and J are TRBV20-1 and TRBJ1-1; D ambiguous. Per germline, CDR1 DFQATT and CDR2 SNEGSKA (reference sequence). The CDR3 contains 11 residues. CDR3 DNA: TGCAGTGCTAGAGATCGGGTGGGGAGCTTTTTT. It specifies CSARDRVGSFF.

This clonotype came up a few times. The chain couples TRBV10-3 to TRBJ2-5; D call uncertain. Trimming removed 4 bases from V and 2 bases from J, with 8 bases in between. Germline values: CDR1 ENHRY, CDR2 SYGVKD. CDR3 size: 13 residues. The CDR3 loop reads CAISGVSQETQYF. CDR3 DNA: TGTGCCATCAGTGGGGTTTCACAAGAGACCCAGTACTTC.

The J gene is TRBJ1-1, the V gene TRBV5-1, with TRBD1 identical over 10 bases. V shed 0 bases, J shed 7 bases, and the junction held 3 bases outside the gene matches. The CDR3 covers 14 residues. CDR1 and CDR2 from the germline V gene are SGHRS and YFSETQ. As DNA, the CDR3 is TGCGCCAGCAGCTTGGCCGGGACAGGGGTTGAAGCTTTCTTT. This sequence encodes CASSLAGTGVEAFF.

This clonotype was seen a few times. This rearrangement joins TRBV20-1 to TRBJ2-1; D may correspond to TRBD1 or TRBD2 (5 bases each). The ends were cut back, 4 bases at V and 0 bases at J, with 22 bases in the middle. CDR1 is DFQATT and CDR2 is SNEGSKA in the germline V gene (reference sequence). This CDR3 comprises 18 residues. The chain's CDR3 is CSATGALAKATSYNEQFF. CDR3 sequence (DNA): TGCAGTGCTACCGGGGCTTTGGCCAAGGCCACCTCCTACAATGAGCAGTTCTTC.

This clonotype was seen more than once but under ten times. V and J are TRBV12-3 or TRBV12-4 and TRBJ1-6; D unresolved. Trimming pared 6 bases from V and 10 bases from J, leaving 10 bases between. The CDR3 has 12 amino acids. CDR3 nucleotides: TGTGCCAGCAGAATCCTAGACTCACCCCTCCACTTT. The encoded protein is CASRILDSPLHF.

This clonotype was seen more than once but under ten times. The chain joins TRBV20-1 to TRBJ1-1; the D is unclear. The germline V gene has CDR1 DFQATT and CDR2 SNEGSKA (reference sequence). The V end lost 0 bases, the J end lost 1 base, and 12 bases lay between the germline ends. The CDR3 is 15 residues long. CDR3 loop: CSARDWSRSNTEAFF. As DNA, the CDR3 is TGCAGTGCTAGAGATTGGAGTCGGTCGAACACTGAAGCTTTCTTT.

V and J are TRBV29-1 and TRBJ2-1, with a possible D match to TRBD2 (6 bases). In germline, CDR1 is SQVTM, CDR2 ANQGSEA. V was cut by 7 bases and J by 6 bases, with 13 bases left in between. The CDR3 has 12 residues. Written as DNA, the CDR3 is TGCAGCGGCGGGACGGCCCCCAATGAGCAGTTCTTC. It specifies CSGGTAPNEQFF.

The genes are TRBV20-1 and TRBJ2-7; D unclear. The CDR3 extends over 11 amino acids. CDR1 and CDR2 (germline): DFQATT, SNEGSKA (reference sequence). V lost 3 bases, J lost 5 bases, and 8 bases lay in between. The CDR3 nucleotides read TGCAGTGCTAGTTATGGGCACGAGCAGTACTTC. Protein: CSASYGHEQYF.

This clonotype came up a few times. This rearrangement joins TRBV10-3 to TRBJ2-5, with D perhaps matching TRBD2 (6 bases). The CDR3 totals 15 residues. Trimming removed 0 bases at V and 3 bases at J, with 11 bases between. The germline V gene encodes CDR1 ENHRY and CDR2 SYGVKD. The CDR3 loop reads CAISESYSGEETQYF. In DNA, the CDR3 is TGTGCCATCAGTGAGTCCTATAGCGGAGAAGAGACCCAGTACTTC.

This clonotype was found a few times. This chain connects TRBV6-1 to TRBJ1-6; D may be TRBD1 (5 bases). V dropped 6 bases and J dropped 9 bases, with 12 bases sitting between them. CDR1 and CDR2 from the germline V gene are MNHNS and SASEGT. The CDR3 loop spans 13 amino acids. CDR3 residues: CASRGDVASPLHF. The CDR3 DNA reads as TGTGCCAGCAGGGGGGACGTAGCTTCACCCCTCCACTTT.

This clonotype was counted a few times. This chain uses TRBV4-2 with TRBJ1-1; D is uncertain. CDR3 length: 15 residues. Per the germline V gene, CDR1 is LGHNA and CDR2 is YNFKEQ. The V and J ends lost 6 bases and 0 bases respectively, with 14 bases between them. The CDR3 sequence: CASRYERFMNTEAFF. CDR3 sequence (DNA): TGTGCCAGCAGATATGAGCGGTTCATGAACACTGAAGCTTTCTTT.

This clonotype was picked up many times. The rearrangement joins TRBV4-2 to TRBJ2-3, with 9 bases lining up with TRBD2. J was trimmed by 2 bases and V by 1 base; bases with no gene match: 7. The length of the CDR3 is 17 residues. Germline V lookup: CDR1 LGHNA, CDR2 YNFKEQ. This CDR3 reads CASSQGDSGSITDTQYF. The CDR3 DNA reads as TGTGCCAGCAGCCAAGGGGATAGCGGGAGCATCACAGATACGCAGTATTTT.

V usage is TRBV9 and J usage is TRBJ2-3, with 10 nucleotides matching TRBD2. The J segment lost 6 bases and the V segment lost 2 bases, leaving 9 bases of the junction unmatched. This CDR3 has 16 residues. The V gene's germline CDR1 is SGDLS and CDR2 YYNGEE. CDR3 sequence: CASSVTTSGARDTQYF. The CDR3 DNA reads as TGTGCCAGCAGCGTGACTACTAGCGGGGCCCGGGATACGCAGTATTTT.